This T cell receptor (beta chain) appears in the sequencing data of a study of blood T cells in healthy people across ages. Whole-study results and caveats: Unknown CMV status may confound age-related changes in expanded clones. The study could not conclusively compare naive and antigen-experienced cells, given its unsorted PBMCs.

Then a second PCR, running about 6 to 12 cycles, was carried out with a sample-barcoded 5' primer and a J-beta primer mix. Each cDNA was tagged by a template-switch adaptor containing 12 random nucleotides. TCRdb passed the 5' RACE reads through MiXCR, listing each CDR3 protein once. The sample has about 970,000 distinct CDR3 sequences; roughly 51% are singletons. Worth noting for this clonotype: Antigen: not known.

This CDR3 region has 13 residues. From germline, CDR1 is SGHVS and CDR2 FNYEAQ. Between the trimmed V and J ends, which lost 4 bases and 5 bases, there was a span of 9 bases. Peripheral blood samples of roughly 9.8 milliliters were drawn from each donor. The V gene is TRBV7-6, the J gene TRBJ2-1, with D possibly TRBD1 on 6 matching bases. This TCR derives from an older woman in good health. Sequencing was carried out using blood. DNA of the CDR3: TGTGCCAGCAGCTCACGGGACAACAATGAGCAGTTCTTC. Translating it yields CASSSRDNNEQFF.